This record concerns one TCR beta chain sequence. It lacks a known antigen. One base away there is no much larger clone; base qualities are not given. TCRbeta CDR3 regions were amplified from genomic DNA using the immunoSEQ Assay, a bias-controlled multiplex PCR. As for how the authors treated the data: Within the assay, amplification of reference gene primers was used to estimate how many nucleated cells each sample contained. To quantify the absolute abundance of each unique TCRbeta CDR3 rearrangement, sequence reads were collapsed and filtered. Productive Simpson clonality was computed per sample as the square root of Simpson's diversity index over productive rearrangements. Drawn from immuneACCESS, this table holds only the in-frame rearrangements with V and J called that TCRdb kept. Clones are partly lost; checked studies trace under half to an unresolved V gene and leave the rest unexplained. V, J and clone size reflect that table, while D and trimming were determined from the DNA. Across this sample there are a few hundred thousand clones, with 85% to 90% seen only once. Of the sample, approximately 4% falls within the top ten clones.

The data derive from a study of blood T cell repertoires in COVID-19 (dated by TCRdb to about 2020). About the study as a whole: The collaborator samples originated in the United States, Italy and Spain and spanned the acute and convalescent phases of COVID-19. The prospective study material was composed of cDNA or gDNA derived from T cells, B-cell-depleted T cells, or PBMCs. Subjects who had been exposed to COVID-19, were actively infected with it, or had recovered from it provided the deeply sampled blood TCRbeta repertoires that made up the dataset. The repertoires were released in a freely available public database intended as a resource for research on the immune response to SARS-CoV-2. The samples were drawn from the first 160 participants of the ongoing ImmuneRACE study and from about 1,200 subjects provided by 6 global collaborators. A de-identified subject ID, COVID-19 status, age in years and sex were almost always included in the sample metadata. Where HLA class I and class II types were available, the types were taken from metadata supplied by the sample provider, not from assay-based typing.

Overall study outcomes, separate from this receptor: The quantity of clinical and demographic metadata differed by source and by participant and was supplied without curation.

In the prospective study, participants were roughly 18 to 100 years old, resided in fewer than 25 geographic areas of the United States, and were enrolled through a virtual design. Cohort assignment in the prospective study relied on participant-reported clinical history from a screening survey and a study questionnaire. Mobile phlebotomists in the prospective study collected whole blood, serum and a nasopharyngeal or oropharyngeal swab from every participant. Over an approximately 2-month period, participants in the prospective study had the option of providing additional blood draws and questionnaires. Before DNA extraction, prospective study blood samples were shipped either frozen or at room temperature. Based on the germline V gene, the CDR1 and CDR2 sequences are LGHNT and FRNRAP. V and J lose 2 bases and 1 base, and a span of 16 bases separates them. From the cysteine through the phenylalanine, the CDR3 covers 17 amino acids. Here the CDR3 DNA is all that survives: 51 bases in frame from base 1.

The chain couples TRBV12-5 to TRBJ2-3; TRBD2 is a weak D gene call, 5 bases matching. This TCR was recovered from a woman between 18 and 29 years old with acute COVID-19. Sequenced material: PBMCs or T cells enriched from blood (not recorded which). The CDR3 in this case is CASGLKRLGEGTDTQYF. In nucleotides, the sequence is TGTGCTAGTGGTTTGAAGCGGCTGGGTGAGGGCACAGATACGCAGTATTTT.